These T cell receptor beta chains were read from a single sample in a study of blood T cell repertoires in COVID-19. Profiled with immunoSEQ multiplex PCR; TCRdb holds only in-frame clones, not every one. The table records fewer than 200,000 clones, around four fifths of them present only once. Material: peripheral blood. These receptors all come from an older woman with COVID-19, enrolled during active disease. CDR3s include the opening cysteine and the closing phenylalanine or tryptophan. Each record gives: V gene, clone size, D gene, J gene, CDR3 DNA, CDR3 protein. A D gene is named only where the DNA matches it firmly. The size of a clone is reported for some rows only, either as once, few or many, or as a class for expanded clones.

v_gene: TRBV19; abundance: NA; d_gene: TRBD2; j_gene: TRBJ2-1; CDR3nt: TGTGCCAGTAGTATTAAGCCGGGACTAGCCGACAATGAGCAGTTCTTC; CDR3aa: CASSIKPGLADNEQFF
v_gene: TRBV10-3; abundance: NA; d_gene: TRBD1; j_gene: TRBJ1-2; CDR3nt: TGTGCCATCTCGGGACAGTCTAACTATGGCTACACCTTC; CDR3aa: CAISGQSNYGYTF
v_gene: TRBV7-2; abundance: NA; d_gene: TRBD2; j_gene: TRBJ2-4; CDR3nt: TGTGCCAGCAGCCCCCGCGGGGCGGGAGTGGTGAACATTCAGTACTTC; CDR3aa: CASSPRGAGVVNIQYF
v_gene: TRBV28; abundance: NA; d_gene: NA; j_gene: TRBJ1-2; CDR3nt: TGTGCCAGTAGGGGTGCAGGGGAGTATGGCTACACCTTC; CDR3aa: CASRGAGEYGYTF
v_gene: TRBV6-5; abundance: NA; d_gene: NA; j_gene: TRBJ2-4; CDR3nt: TGTGCCAGCAGTTACTCGAGTTCACTAGCCAAAAACATTCAGTACTTC; CDR3aa: CASSYSSSLAKNIQYF
v_gene: TRBV4-1; abundance: NA; d_gene: NA; j_gene: TRBJ2-7; CDR3nt: TGCGCCAGCAGCCAAGTTCTCGTTGGTTTGACAGAGTACGAGCAGTACTTC; CDR3aa: CASSQVLVGLTEYEQYF
v_gene: TRBV5-1; abundance: once; d_gene: NA; j_gene: TRBJ2-1; CDR3nt: TGCGCCAGCAGCTTGGGTGGGAGTTACTTCAATGAGCAGTTCTTC; CDR3aa: CASSLGGSYFNEQFF
v_gene: TRBV10-3; abundance: NA; d_gene: NA; j_gene: TRBJ2-7; CDR3nt: TGTGCCATCAGTGATAACTACGAGCAGTACTTC; CDR3aa: CAISDNYEQYF
v_gene: TRBV19; abundance: NA; d_gene: TRBD2; j_gene: TRBJ2-1; CDR3nt: TGTGCCAGTAGTCTCCGGACTAGCGGGAGTAGCTACAATGAGCAGTTCTTC; CDR3aa: CASSLRTSGSSYNEQFF
v_gene: TRBV25-1; abundance: NA; d_gene: NA; j_gene: TRBJ2-1; CDR3nt: TGTGCCAGCACTCAGGGAAATGAGCAGTTCTTC; CDR3aa: CASTQGNEQFF
v_gene: TRBV24-1; abundance: NA; d_gene: TRBD1; j_gene: TRBJ2-1; CDR3nt: TGTGCCACCAGTGATGGGGACAGGGGGCGCCTCAGTGAGCAGTTCTTC; CDR3aa: CATSDGDRGRLSEQFF
v_gene: TRBV5-5; abundance: NA; d_gene: NA; j_gene: TRBJ1-1; CDR3nt: TGTGCCAGCAGCCACTCGGTTGCGAAGAACACTGAAGCTTTCTTT; CDR3aa: CASSHSVAKNTEAFF
v_gene: TRBV3-1/TRBV3-2; abundance: NA; d_gene: TRBD1; j_gene: TRBJ1-6; CDR3nt: TGTGCCAGCAGTCCGGGACAGAACAATAATTCACCCCTCCACTTT; CDR3aa: CASSPGQNNNSPLHF
v_gene: TRBV2; abundance: once; d_gene: NA; j_gene: TRBJ1-5; CDR3nt: TGTGCCAGCAGTGAAGCACAGGGCGCCAATCAGCCCCAGCATTTT; CDR3aa: CASSEAQGANQPQHF
v_gene: TRBV19; abundance: NA; d_gene: TRBD1; j_gene: TRBJ1-1; CDR3nt: TGTGCCAGTAGTATCAGACAGGGCCGAACTGAAGCTTTCTTT; CDR3aa: CASSIRQGRTEAFF
v_gene: TRBV28; abundance: NA; d_gene: TRBD2; j_gene: TRBJ2-3; CDR3nt: TGTGCCAGCAGTTTAGGCGGGAGTGGGGCAGATACGCAGTATTTT; CDR3aa: CASSLGGSGADTQYF
v_gene: TRBV10-3; abundance: NA; d_gene: NA; j_gene: TRBJ2-5; CDR3nt: TGTGCCATCGGGCAGGGATTGCAAGAGACCCAGTACTTC; CDR3aa: CAIGQGLQETQYF
v_gene: TRBV5-1; abundance: NA; d_gene: NA; j_gene: TRBJ2-6; CDR3nt: TGCGCCAGCAGCTTGGAATTTGTCGGTTCTGGGGCCAACGTCCTGACTTTC; CDR3aa: CASSLEFVGSGANVLTF
v_gene: TRBV19; abundance: NA; d_gene: NA; j_gene: TRBJ1-1; CDR3nt: TGTGCCAGTGCAGGGTATCCAAACACTGAAGCTTTCTTT; CDR3aa: CASAGYPNTEAFF
v_gene: TRBV5-1; abundance: NA; d_gene: TRBD2; j_gene: TRBJ2-2; CDR3nt: TGCGCCAGCAGCCCAATGGGACTAGCGGTAGGGACCGGGGAGCTGTTTTTT; CDR3aa: CASSPMGLAVGTGELFF
v_gene: TRBV7-2; abundance: NA; d_gene: TRBD1; j_gene: TRBJ1-1; CDR3nt: TGTGCCAGCAGCTCACCCAGGGGGCCTCGGAGCACTGAAGCTTTCTTT; CDR3aa: CASSSPRGPRSTEAFF
v_gene: TRBV2; abundance: NA; d_gene: TRBD2; j_gene: TRBJ2-1; CDR3nt: TGTGCCAGCAGTCTAACTAGCGCTACCAATGAGCAGTTCTTC; CDR3aa: CASSLTSATNEQFF
v_gene: TRBV6-2/TRBV6-3; abundance: few; d_gene: TRBD1; j_gene: TRBJ1-2; CDR3nt: TGTGCCAGCAGTTACTCGAAGCAGGGGGCCGGGAGCTACACCTTC; CDR3aa: CASSYSKQGAGSYTF
v_gene: TRBV6-2/TRBV6-3; abundance: NA; d_gene: TRBD1; j_gene: TRBJ2-5; CDR3nt: TGTGCCAGCAGTTACAGGGGGCAGGGGACCCAGTACTTC; CDR3aa: CASSYRGQGTQYF
v_gene: TRBV12-3/TRBV12-4; abundance: NA; d_gene: NA; j_gene: TRBJ2-1; CDR3nt: TGTGCCAGCAGTTTCCGACTAGTTAATGAGCAGTTCTTC; CDR3aa: CASSFRLVNEQFF
v_gene: TRBV18; abundance: NA; d_gene: TRBD2; j_gene: TRBJ2-7; CDR3nt: TGTGCCAGCTCACTGCCGACGACTAGCTCGGGCGAGCAGTACTTC; CDR3aa: CASSLPTTSSGEQYF
v_gene: TRBV15; abundance: NA; d_gene: NA; j_gene: TRBJ2-1; CDR3nt: TGTGCCACCAGCTCCCCGGAGCCATACTCCTACAATGAGCAGTTCTTC; CDR3aa: CATSSPEPYSYNEQFF
v_gene: TRBV7-2; abundance: once; d_gene: NA; j_gene: TRBJ1-5; CDR3nt: TGTGCCAGCAGCTCGGTCGGGAGCAATCAGCCCCAGCATTTT; CDR3aa: CASSSVGSNQPQHF
v_gene: TRBV7-2; abundance: NA; d_gene: TRBD1; j_gene: TRBJ2-3; CDR3nt: TGTGCCAGCAGCTTAGCCCCTCAGGGCAGGGGGATAGATACGCAGTATTTT; CDR3aa: CASSLAPQGRGIDTQYF
v_gene: TRBV7-2; abundance: once; d_gene: TRBD2; j_gene: TRBJ2-5; CDR3nt: TGTGCCAGCAGCCCACGGACTAGCGGGAGGGCCCGGGAGACCCAGTACTTC; CDR3aa: CASSPRTSGRARETQYF
v_gene: TRBV19; abundance: NA; d_gene: NA; j_gene: TRBJ1-6; CDR3nt: TGTGCCAGTAGTAGTCAACAGGTCACTAATTCACCCCTCCACTTT; CDR3aa: CASSSQQVTNSPLHF
v_gene: TRBV4-3; abundance: NA; d_gene: NA; j_gene: TRBJ2-5; CDR3nt: TGCGCCAGCAGCCAAGATTACAGGGTGCAAGAGACCCAGTACTTC; CDR3aa: CASSQDYRVQETQYF
v_gene: TRBV28; abundance: NA; d_gene: TRBD1; j_gene: TRBJ1-2; CDR3nt: TGTGCCAGCAGTCCGACCCCTCAGGGGGCCTATGGCTACACCTTC; CDR3aa: CASSPTPQGAYGYTF
v_gene: TRBV7-3; abundance: NA; d_gene: TRBD1; j_gene: TRBJ2-6; CDR3nt: TGTGCCAGCAGCTTTACAGGGGCTGGGGCCAACGTCCTGACTTTC; CDR3aa: CASSFTGAGANVLTF
v_gene: TRBV20-1; abundance: NA; d_gene: NA; j_gene: TRBJ1-2; CDR3nt: TGCAGTGCCATGGTCTCCCAGGGTCTTACCTTC; CDR3aa: CSAMVSQGLTF
v_gene: TRBV30; abundance: NA; d_gene: NA; j_gene: TRBJ1-5; CDR3nt: TGTGCCTGGAGTACTACAGGAGATCAGCCCCAGCATTTT; CDR3aa: CAWSTTGDQPQHF
v_gene: TRBV5-1; abundance: NA; d_gene: NA; j_gene: TRBJ1-3; CDR3nt: TGCGCCAGCAGCTCCGGGGACACTAGCTCTGGAAACACCATATATTTT; CDR3aa: CASSSGDTSSGNTIYF
v_gene: TRBV21-1; abundance: NA; d_gene: NA; j_gene: TRBJ2-1; CDR3nt: TGTGCCAGCAGCAAAGGGTCCAAACCGGGACTAGCGGGGGGCTCCTACAATGAGCAGTTCTTC; CDR3aa: CASSKGSKPGLAGGSYNEQFF
v_gene: TRBV6-2/TRBV6-3; abundance: once; d_gene: NA; j_gene: TRBJ2-7; CDR3nt: TGTGCCAGCAGTTACGAGGGAGCCGAGCAGTACTTC; CDR3aa: CASSYEGAEQYF
v_gene: TRBV7-8; abundance: NA; d_gene: TRBD2; j_gene: TRBJ2-7; CDR3nt: TGTGCCAGCAGCTTAGGGACTAGCGGGAGCGAGCAGTACTTC; CDR3aa: CASSLGTSGSEQYF
v_gene: TRBV6-1; abundance: NA; d_gene: TRBD1; j_gene: TRBJ2-7; CDR3nt: TGTGCCAGCAGTGAAGATCCGTGGACAGGGAAATACGAGCAGTACTTC; CDR3aa: CASSEDPWTGKYEQYF
v_gene: TRBV28; abundance: NA; d_gene: TRBD1; j_gene: TRBJ1-2; CDR3nt: TGTGCCAGCAGTCTACAGGGGGAGCGGTATGGCTACACCTTC; CDR3aa: CASSLQGERYGYTF
v_gene: TRBV5-4; abundance: NA; d_gene: NA; j_gene: TRBJ1-1; CDR3nt: TGTGCCAGCAGCCCCCCAGGGTGGCAGGGGCTCGACGCTTTCTTT; CDR3aa: CASSPPGWQGLDAFF
v_gene: TRBV30; abundance: NA; d_gene: NA; j_gene: TRBJ1-2; CDR3nt: TGTGCCTGGAGTAGGTCACAGAACTATGGCTACACCTTC; CDR3aa: CAWSRSQNYGYTF